This passage covers 5 T cell receptor beta chains from one sample sequenced in a study of neurological immune-mediated disorders. TCRdb reanalysed the 5' RACE reads using MiXCR and keeps one entry per CDR3 protein. The table has tens of thousands of distinct CDR3 sequences, roughly 8.4% seen once; the top ten hold under 2.5%. Specified time point: longitudinal time-point 3. The specimen sequenced was PBMCs. The origin of the receptors is a woman in her thirties or forties in good health.

This clonotype appeared many times. The V call is TRBV6-6, the J call TRBJ2-1; D may be TRBD1 (5 bases). CDR3 length equals 13 residues. V was clipped by 7 bases and J by 5 bases, with 12 bases between them. Germline V gives CDR1 MNHNY, CDR2 SVGAGI (reference sequence). This CDR3 reads CASKKLQDNEQFF. The CDR3 DNA follows: TGTGCCAGCAAGAAACTACAGGACAATGAGCAGTTCTTC.

The chain employs TRBV7-2 and TRBJ2-2, with 7 positions matching TRBD2. The CDR3 consists of 14 residues. The trim removed 8 bases at V and 13 bases at J, leaving 16 bases unmatched. Germline values: CDR1 SGHTA, CDR2 FQGNSA. CDR3 DNA: TGTGCCAGCGGATGGGGGGGACGCCCTAAAGGGCTGTTTTTT. It translates to CASGWGGRPKGLFF.

This clonotype was observed many times. V and J are TRBV28 and TRBJ2-7; D assignment may be TRBD1 or TRBD2 (5 bases each). The V end lost 7 bases, the J end lost 0 bases, and 13 bases lay between the germline ends. CDR3 size: 14 residues. Germline lookup yields CDR1 MDHEN and CDR2 SYDVKM. The CDR3 DNA follows: TGTGCCAGCACCCCGGGGCTAGGCTCCTACGAGCAGTACTTC. Protein product: CASTPGLGSYEQYF.

CDR3 sequence reads: CASSPPTVREQYF. In DNA form, the CDR3 reads TGTGCCAGCTCACCACCGACGGTCAGGGAGCAGTACTTC. The V call is TRBV18, the J call TRBJ2-7; D remains ambiguous. CDR3 length equals 13 residues. V lost 0 bases and J 7 bases, leaving 10 bases between the germline ends. CDR1 KGHSH and CDR2 LQKENI come from the germline V gene.

There are many counts of this clonotype. V gene TRBV12-3 or TRBV12-4 combines with J gene TRBJ1-5; D is undetermined. This CDR3 is 14 amino acids long. The V and J ends lost 2 bases and 5 bases respectively, with 10 bases between them. This CDR3 reads CASSLRYADQPQHF. The CDR3 DNA reads TGTGCCAGCAGTTTAAGATATGCGGATCAGCCCCAGCATTTT.